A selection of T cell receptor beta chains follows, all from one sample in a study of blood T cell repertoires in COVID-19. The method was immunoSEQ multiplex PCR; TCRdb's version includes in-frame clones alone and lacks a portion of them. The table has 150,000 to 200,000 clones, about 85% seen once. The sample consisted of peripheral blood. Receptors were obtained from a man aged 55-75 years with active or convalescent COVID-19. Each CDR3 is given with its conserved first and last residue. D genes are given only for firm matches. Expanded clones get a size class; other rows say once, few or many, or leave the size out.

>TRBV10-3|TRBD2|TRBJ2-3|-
TGTGCCATCAGTGCGTCCGGGACTAGCGGGGGGCTGAATACAGATACGCAGTATTTT
CAISASGTSGGLNTDTQYF
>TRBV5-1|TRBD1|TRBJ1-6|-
TGCGCCAGCAGCATGGACAGGGATTCACCCCTCCACTTT
CASSMDRDSPLHF
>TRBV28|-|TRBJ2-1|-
TGTGCCAGCAGTCAGGGATCGAGGAATGAGCAGTTCTTC
CASSQGSRNEQFF
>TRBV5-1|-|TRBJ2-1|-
TGCGCCAGCAGCTGGGGATTAGGGGCGACAGGCTACAATGAGCAGTTCTTC
CASSWGLGATGYNEQFF
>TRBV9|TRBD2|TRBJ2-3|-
TGTGCCAGCAGCGTGAGCGGGGGGGCCCCAGATACGCAGTATTTT
CASSVSGGAPDTQYF
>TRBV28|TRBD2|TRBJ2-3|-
TGTGCCAGCAGTTTTTTCGGGGGGACCGCAGATACGCAGTATTTT
CASSFFGGTADTQYF
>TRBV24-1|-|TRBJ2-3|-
TGTGCCACCGGCGGGTCAGATACGCAGTATTTT
CATGGSDTQYF
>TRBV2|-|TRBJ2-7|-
TGTGCCAGCAGTATCCCGGGACTGGGAAATAAGCAGTACTTC
CASSIPGLGNKQYF
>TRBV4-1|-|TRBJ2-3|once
TGCGCCAGCAGCCTCGTAGTAGGGGCCCCAGATACGCAGTATTTT
CASSLVVGAPDTQYF
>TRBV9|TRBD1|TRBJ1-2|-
TGTGCCAGCAGCGTAGGACAGGGGGTAAACTATGGCTACACCTTC
CASSVGQGVNYGYTF
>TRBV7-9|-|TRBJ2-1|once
TGTGCCAGCAGCTTAGTACAGGAGGGTGAGCAGTTCTTC
CASSLVQEGEQFF
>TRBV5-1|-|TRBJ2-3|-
TGCGCCAGCAGCTTCAGCGGAAGCACAGATACGCAGTATTTT
CASSFSGSTDTQYF
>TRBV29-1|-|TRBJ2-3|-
TGCAGCGTACTAGGAGGGGGGGGCACAGATACGCAGTATTTT
CSVLGGGGTDTQYF
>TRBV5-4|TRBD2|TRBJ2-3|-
TGTGCCAGCAGCTTCACGACTAGCGGGGGGGCAAGCACAGATACGCAGTATTTT
CASSFTTSGGASTDTQYF
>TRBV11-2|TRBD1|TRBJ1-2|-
TGTGCCAGCAGCTTAGATATCGGGACAGGAATCTTCTATGGCTACACCTTC
CASSLDIGTGIFYGYTF
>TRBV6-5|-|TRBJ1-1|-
TGTGCCAGCAGTTACCGGGACACCCTGGAGACTGAAGCTTTCTTT
CASSYRDTLETEAFF
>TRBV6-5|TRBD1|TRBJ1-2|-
TGTGCCAGCAGTAGGGACAGGGGTTCAGCGGGCTACACCTTC
CASSRDRGSAGYTF
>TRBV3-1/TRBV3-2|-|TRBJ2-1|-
TGTGCCAGCAGCCAAGAAGACAGGACCTACAATGAGCAGTTCTTC
CASSQEDRTYNEQFF
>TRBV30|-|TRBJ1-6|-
TGTGCCTGGAGTGGAACACATGGTACACCCCTCCACTTT
CAWSGTHGTPLHF
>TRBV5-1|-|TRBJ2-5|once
TGCGCCAGCAGCTTGGAGGGGGTTGGGACCCAGTACTTC
CASSLEGVGTQYF
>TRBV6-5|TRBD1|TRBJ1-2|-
TGTGCCAGCAGTCGGTGGGACAGGGGGAGCTATGGCTACACCTTC
CASSRWDRGSYGYTF
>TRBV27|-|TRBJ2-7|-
TGTGCCAGCAGTTTACGGTGGGAGGCCGAGCAGTACTTC
CASSLRWEAEQYF
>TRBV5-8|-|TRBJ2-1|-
TGTGCCAGCAGCTCCAGGGTCGGGTCCTACAATGAGCAGTTCTTC
CASSSRVGSYNEQFF
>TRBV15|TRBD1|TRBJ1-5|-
TGTGCCACCAAACAGGGGGCCGCGAATCAGCCCCAGCATTTT
CATKQGAANQPQHF
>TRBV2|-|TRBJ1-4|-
TGTGCCAGTACAGGGTTTGCAACTAATGAAAAACTGTTTTTT
CASTGFATNEKLFF
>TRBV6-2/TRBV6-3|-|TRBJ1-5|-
TGTGCCAGCAGTTCAAGAGGGTGGGATCAGCCCCAGCATTTT
CASSSRGWDQPQHF
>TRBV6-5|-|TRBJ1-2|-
TGTGCCAGCAGTAAGACAGTCACCCCCCGAAGAGGCTACACCTTC
CASSKTVTPRRGYTF
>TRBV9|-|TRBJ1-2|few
TGTGCCAGCAGCCCCAATCAGGGATCTGACTATGGCTACACCTTC
CASSPNQGSDYGYTF
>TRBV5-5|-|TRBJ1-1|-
TGTGCCAGCAGCTTGTCAGGGAGGGTAGTGACTGAAGCTTTCTTT
CASSLSGRVVTEAFF
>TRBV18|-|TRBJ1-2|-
TGTGCCAGCTCCCCGGGGGGGGCCTATGGCTACACCTTC
CASSPGGAYGYTF
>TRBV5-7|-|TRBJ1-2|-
TGTGCCAGCAGCTTGTCTGTCCTCAGGCCGTACTATGGCTACACCTTC
CASSLSVLRPYYGYTF
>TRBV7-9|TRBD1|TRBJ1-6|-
TGTGCCAGCAGCTTGGACAGGGTGCGGATCCACTTT
CASSLDRVRIHF
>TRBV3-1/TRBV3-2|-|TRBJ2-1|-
TGTGCCAGCAGCCAAGCCTTTGGACAGCGAGCTTACAATGAGCAGTTCTTC
CASSQAFGQRAYNEQFF
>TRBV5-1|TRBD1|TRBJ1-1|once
TGCGCCAGCAGCTTGGGAGAGGCAGGGGGCTTTGAAGCTTTCTTT
CASSLGEAGGFEAFF
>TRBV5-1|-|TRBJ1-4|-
TGCGCCAGCAGCTTGGGCGCAGGAATATTTAGTAGTGAAAAACTGTTTTTT
CASSLGAGIFSSEKLFF
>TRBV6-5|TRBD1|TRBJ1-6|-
TGTGCCAGCAGTTACTGGGGACAGGGGGATTCACCCCTCCACTTT
CASSYWGQGDSPLHF
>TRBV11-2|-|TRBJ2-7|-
TGTGCCAGCAGCTTCAGGGACTACGAGCAGTACTTC
CASSFRDYEQYF
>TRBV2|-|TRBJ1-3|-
TGTGCCAGCCGGGAGATAGGAAACACCATATATTTT
CASREIGNTIYF
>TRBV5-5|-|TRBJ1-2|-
TGTGCCAGCAGCTTGGTCCGTGATGGCTACACCTTC
CASSLVRDGYTF
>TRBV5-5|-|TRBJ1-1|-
TGTGCCAGCAGCCTTAACACGAACACTGAAGCTTTCTTT
CASSLNTNTEAFF
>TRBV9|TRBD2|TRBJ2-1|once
TGTGCCAGCAGCGTAGGAGGACTAGCGGGGGGGTACAATGAGCAGTTCTTC
CASSVGGLAGGYNEQFF